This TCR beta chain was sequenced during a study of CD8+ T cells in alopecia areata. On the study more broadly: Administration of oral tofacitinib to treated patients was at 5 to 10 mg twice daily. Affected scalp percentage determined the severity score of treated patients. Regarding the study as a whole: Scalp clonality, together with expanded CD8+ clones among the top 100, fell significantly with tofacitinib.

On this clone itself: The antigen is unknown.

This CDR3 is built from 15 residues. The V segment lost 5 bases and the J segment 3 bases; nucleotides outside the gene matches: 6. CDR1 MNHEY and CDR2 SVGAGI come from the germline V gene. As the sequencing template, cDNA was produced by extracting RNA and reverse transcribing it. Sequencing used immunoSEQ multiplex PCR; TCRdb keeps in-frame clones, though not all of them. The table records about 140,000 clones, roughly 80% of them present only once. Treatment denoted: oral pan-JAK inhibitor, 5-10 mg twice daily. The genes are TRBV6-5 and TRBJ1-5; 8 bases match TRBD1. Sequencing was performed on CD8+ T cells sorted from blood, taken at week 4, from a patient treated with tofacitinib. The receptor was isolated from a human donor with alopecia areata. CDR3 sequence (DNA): TGTGCCAGCAGTCACGGACAGGGCCCCAATCAGCCCCAGCATTTT. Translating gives CASSHGQGPNQPQHF.